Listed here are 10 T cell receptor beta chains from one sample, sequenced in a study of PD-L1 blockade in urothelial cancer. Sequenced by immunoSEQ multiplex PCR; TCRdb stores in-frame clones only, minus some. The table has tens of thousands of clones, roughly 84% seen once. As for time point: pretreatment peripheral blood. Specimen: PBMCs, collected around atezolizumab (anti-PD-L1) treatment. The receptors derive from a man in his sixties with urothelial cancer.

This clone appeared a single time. CDR3 residues: CASSLMELSNTEAFF. The CDR3 region has the DNA TGTGCCAGCAGCTTAATGGAACTATCTAACACTGAAGCTTTCTTT. The chain links TRBV7-2 to TRBJ1-1, with D uncertain. Germline V gene sequence: CDR1 SGHTA, CDR2 FQGNSA. V was trimmed by 2 bases and J by 2 bases, leaving 12 bases between them. The CDR3 contains 15 residues.

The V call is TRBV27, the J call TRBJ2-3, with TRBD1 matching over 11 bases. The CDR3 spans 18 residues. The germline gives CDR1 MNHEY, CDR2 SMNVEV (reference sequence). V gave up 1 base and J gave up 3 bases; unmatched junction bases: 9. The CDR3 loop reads CASSLLGGGTGGTDTQYF. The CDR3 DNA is TGTGCCAGCAGTTTATTGGGGGGAGGGACAGGGGGTACAGATACGCAGTATTTT.

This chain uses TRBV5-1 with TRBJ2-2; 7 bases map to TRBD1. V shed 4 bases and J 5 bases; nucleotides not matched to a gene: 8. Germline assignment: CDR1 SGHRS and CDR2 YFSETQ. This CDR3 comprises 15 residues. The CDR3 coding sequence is TGCGCCAGCAGCCTACGACAGGGTGTTACCGGGGAGCTGTTTTTT. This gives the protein CASSLRQGVTGELFF.

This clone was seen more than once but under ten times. CDR3 bases: TGCAGCGTCCAAACGGTTGGGAACACTGAAGCTTTCTTT. It specifies CSVQTVGNTEAFF. The chain carries TRBV29-1 and TRBJ1-1; D unclear. Germline values: CDR1 SQVTM, CDR2 ANQGSEA. CDR3 size: 13 residues. Between the trimmed V and J ends, which lost 6 bases and 1 base, there was a span of 12 bases.

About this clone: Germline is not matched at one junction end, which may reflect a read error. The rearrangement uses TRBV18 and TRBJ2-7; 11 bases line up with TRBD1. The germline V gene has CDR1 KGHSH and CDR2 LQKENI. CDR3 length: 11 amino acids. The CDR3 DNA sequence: TGTGCCAGCTCACCAGGACAGGGGGCCTATTTC. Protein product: CASSPGQGAYF.

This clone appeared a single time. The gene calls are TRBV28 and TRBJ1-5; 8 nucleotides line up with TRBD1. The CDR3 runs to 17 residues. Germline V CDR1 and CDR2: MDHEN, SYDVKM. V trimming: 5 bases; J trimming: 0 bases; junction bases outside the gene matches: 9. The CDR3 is CASSLRGLRHSNQPQHF. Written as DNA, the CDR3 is TGTGCCAGCAGTCTCAGGGGGCTGCGGCATAGCAATCAGCCCCAGCATTTT.

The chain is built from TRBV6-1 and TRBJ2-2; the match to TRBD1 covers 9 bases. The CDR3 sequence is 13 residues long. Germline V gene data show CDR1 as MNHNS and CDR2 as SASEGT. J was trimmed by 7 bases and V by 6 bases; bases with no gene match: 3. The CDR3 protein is CASRRQGDGELFF. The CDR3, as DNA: TGTGCCAGCAGGAGACAGGGGGACGGGGAGCTGTTTTTT.

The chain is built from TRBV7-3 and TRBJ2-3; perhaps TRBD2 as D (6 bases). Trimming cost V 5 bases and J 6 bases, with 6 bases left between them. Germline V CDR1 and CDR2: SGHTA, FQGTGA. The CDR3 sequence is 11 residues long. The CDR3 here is CASSRGDTQYF. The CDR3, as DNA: TGTGCCAGCAGCCGGGGGGATACGCAGTATTTT.

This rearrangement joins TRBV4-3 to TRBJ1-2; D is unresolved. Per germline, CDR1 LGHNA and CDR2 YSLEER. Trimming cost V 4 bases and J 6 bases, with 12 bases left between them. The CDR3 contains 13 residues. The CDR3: CASSRHVSDGYTF. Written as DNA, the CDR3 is TGCGCCAGCAGCCGCCATGTCTCGGATGGCTACACCTTC.

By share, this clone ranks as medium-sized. CDR3: CASSQQVDTGELFF. For the CDR3, the DNA is TGTGCCAGCAGTCAACAAGTGGACACCGGGGAGCTGTTTTTT. The chain couples TRBV25-1 to TRBJ2-2; D gene ambiguous. The V and J ends lost 5 bases and 3 bases respectively, with 10 bases between them. The CDR3 extends over 14 amino acids. The germline V gene encodes CDR1 MGHDK and CDR2 SYGVNS. Complete variable domain (other parts from reference TRBV25-1 and TRBJ2-2): EADIYQTPRYLVIGTGKKITLECSQTMGHDKMYWYQQDPGMELHLIHYSYGVNSTEKGDLSSESTVSRIRTEHFPLTLESARPSHTSQYLCASSQQVDTGELFFGEGSRLTVL.